A single sample is the source of the 18 T cell receptor beta chains below, sequenced in a study of blood T cells in healthy people across ages. Primed by a sample-barcoded 5' primer and a J-beta primer mix, a second PCR proceeded for about 7 to 12 cycles. TCRdb itself ran the 5' RACE reads through MiXCR, one entry per CDR3 protein. The profile covers more than 650,000 distinct CDR3 sequences, with about 48% appearing a single time and about two fifths taken by the ten largest. The sample consisted of blood. These receptors were collected from an elderly man in good health.

V gene TRBV7-9 combines with J gene TRBJ2-1, with a weak D call TRBD1 (5 bases). The CDR3 runs to 19 residues. Trimming took off 2 bases at V and 8 bases at J, with 28 bases between the two ends. Looked up from germline, CDR1 is SEHNR and CDR2 is FQNEAQ (reference sequence). The CDR3 sequence: CASSLLAGLSEPIRHEQFF. The CDR3 DNA is TGTGCCAGCAGCTTATTGGCAGGGTTAAGCGAACCTATAAGACATGAGCAGTTCTTC.

This clonotype has a count of ten or more. The chain recombines TRBV9 with TRBJ1-4; maybe TRBD1 (5 bases). This CDR3 has 15 amino acids. From germline, CDR1 is SGDLS and CDR2 YYNGEE. V was cut by 1 base and J by 0 bases, with 7 bases left in between. The CDR3 DNA follows: TGTGCCAGCAGCGTACAGGGCGCAACTAATGAAAAACTGTTTTTT. This encodes CASSVQGATNEKLFF.

The chain carries TRBV5-1 and TRBJ2-5; TRBD1 might be the D (5 bases). Near its end, the DNA agrees better with TRBJ2-7, so the J call may be wrong. This CDR3 region has 14 residues. Germline V lookup: CDR1 SGHRS, CDR2 YFSETQ. The DNA for the CDR3 is TGCGCCAGCAGCTTTGCAGGGCCAGTCTACGAGCAGTACTTC. Its protein product is CASSFAGPVYEQYF.

The gene calls are TRBV15 and TRBJ2-7; 7 positions agree with TRBD1. V dropped 9 bases and J dropped 10; count of bases not matched to a gene: 15. The CDR3 spans 13 residues. CDR1 and CDR2 (germline): LNHNV, YYDKDF (reference sequence). This chain's CDR3 is CATRQGARGSQYF. The CDR3 coding sequence is TGTGCCACTCGACAGGGAGCCAGGGGGTCCCAGTACTTC.

The chain recombines TRBV10-3 with TRBJ2-3, with a weak D call TRBD2 (6 bases). Germline V CDR1 and CDR2: ENHRY, SYGVKD. There are 13 residues in the CDR3. Trimming took off 2 bases at V and 14 bases at J, with 17 bases between the two ends. The CDR3 nucleotides are TGTGCCATCAGTGAGGGCGGGGCAAGATACGCGTATTTT. Translating gives CAISEGGARYAYF.

This clonotype was found a few times. The rearrangement links TRBV29-1 to TRBJ2-1; 15 positions match TRBD2. The CDR3 contains 14 residues. Trimming removed 7 bases from V and 4 bases from J; junction bases left unmatched: 2. The germline gives CDR1 SQVTM, CDR2 ANQGSEA. CDR3 nucleotide sequence: TGCAGCGGGGGACTAGCGGGAGGTTACAATGAGCAGTTCTTC. Amino acid sequence: CSGGLAGGYNEQFF.

CDR3 in DNA: TGCGCCAGCAGTGAAGGGTGGTATGAGCAGTTCTTC. It is translated as CASSEGWYEQFF. The chain couples TRBV10-2 to TRBJ2-1, with D unclear. The germline V gene has CDR1 WSHSY and CDR2 SAAADI. There are 12 residues in the CDR3. V was shortened by 3 bases and J by 8 bases, with 8 bases between the two germline ends.

The chain combines TRBV5-1 with TRBJ2-5; D perhaps matches TRBD2 (5 bases). The CDR3 has 13 amino acids. Germline CDR1 and CDR2: SGHRS and YFSETQ. V lost 3 bases, J lost 4 bases, and 10 bases lay in between. CDR3 DNA sequence: TGCGCCAGCAGCTCGGGAAAGGCAGAGACCCAGTACTTC. Protein product: CASSSGKAETQYF. Complete variable domain (other parts from reference TRBV5-1 and TRBJ2-5): KAGVTQTPRYLIKTRGQQVTLSCSPISGHRSVSWYQQTPGQGLQFLFEYFSETQRNKGNFPGRFSGRQFSNSRSEMNVSTLELGDSALYLCASSSGKAETQYFGPGTRLLVL.

This sequence joins TRBV25-1 and TRBJ1-6; TRBD1 is a possible D gene (6 bases). V was shortened by 6 bases and J by 6 bases, with 12 bases between the two germline ends. Germline V gene data show CDR1 as MGHDK and CDR2 as SYGVNS. The CDR3 has 14 amino acids. The CDR3 region has the DNA TGTGCCAGCAGGAGACAGGAAAGTAATTCACCCCTCCACTTT. Encoded protein: CASRRQESNSPLHF.

The V call is TRBV12-3 or TRBV12-4, the J call TRBJ1-2; no clear D gene. Deletions cut 3 bases from V and 4 bases from J, with 9 bases between. The CDR3 has 13 amino acids. The CDR3 sequence is CASSFRTAYGYTF. In DNA form, the CDR3 reads TGTGCCAGCAGTTTTCGGACGGCCTATGGCTACACCTTC.

As concerns this clonotype: A junction boundary mismatches the germline segment, possibly from a read error. This chain links TRBV7-7 with TRBJ2-1; 9 nucleotides align to TRBD2. The CDR3 spans 16 residues. From germline, CDR1 is SSHAT and CDR2 FNYEAQ (reference sequence). The CDR3 loop reads CASSLGRVAGDNEQFF. The CDR3, as DNA: TGTGCTAGCAGCTTAGGGAGAGTAGCGGGAGACAATGAGCAGTTCTTC. Variable domain in full (rest from reference TRBV7-7 and TRBJ2-1): GAGVSQSPRYKVTKRGQDVTLRCDPISSHATLYWYQQALGQGPEFLTYFNYEAQPDKSGLPSDRFSAERPEGSISTLTIQRTEQRDSAMYRCASSLGRVAGDNEQFFGPGTRLTVL.

This clonotype was seen just once. The V and J genes are TRBV21-1 and TRBJ1-5. TRBV21-1 is tagged as a pseudogene. The CDR3 totals 12 residues. CDR3 sequence (DNA): TGTGCCAGCAGCGCTCGGGATCAGCCCCAGCATTTT. Translated, it gives CASSARDQPQHF.

This clonotype was counted between two and nine times. This chain connects TRBV29-1 to TRBJ1-4, with TRBD1 matching 8 bases. Germline V gives CDR1 SQVTM, CDR2 ANQGSEA. The CDR3 consists of 13 residues. Trimming removed 7 bases from V and 8 bases from J; junction bases left unmatched: 9. In DNA form, the CDR3 reads TGCAGCGCCCGGACAGGGCAGGGCGAAAAACTGTTTTTT. As protein: CSARTGQGEKLFF.

In this sample, this clonotype turned up a few times. V is TRBV20-1 and J is TRBJ2-1; 8 nucleotides align to TRBD2. CDR3 length: 16 amino acids. Germline V lookup: CDR1 DFQATT, CDR2 SNEGSKA (reference sequence). J was trimmed by 5 bases and V by 6 bases; bases with no gene match: 15. The CDR3 DNA follows: TGCAGTGCCCTGACCCCACGGGCGGGGGGCCACAATGAGCAGTTCTTC. The encoded protein is CSALTPRAGGHNEQFF.

The V gene is TRBV28, the J gene TRBJ2-5; maybe TRBD2 (6 bases). Trimming cost V 7 bases and J 2 bases, with 11 bases left between them. This CDR3 has 13 amino acids. Germline assignment: CDR1 MDHEN and CDR2 SYDVKM. CDR3 protein: CASTTSLQETQYF. The CDR3 DNA sequence: TGTGCCAGCACCACTAGCCTTCAAGAGACCCAGTACTTC.

This clonotype has only a few counts. V is TRBV20-1 and J is TRBJ2-1; D is possibly TRBD2 (6 bases). The CDR3 covers 14 residues. Deletions cut 6 bases from V and 4 bases from J, with 16 bases between. Germline CDR1 and CDR2: DFQATT and SNEGSKA (reference sequence). For the CDR3, the DNA is TGCAGTGCGCTACTAGCAGAAAGATACAATGAGCAGTTCTTC. Protein: CSALLAERYNEQFF.

The rearrangement links TRBV7-9 to TRBJ1-6; D possibly corresponds to TRBD1 (6 bases). V lost 2 bases and J 8 bases, leaving 16 bases between the germline ends. The CDR3 length is 16 residues. Germline CDR1 reads SEHNR; CDR2 reads FQNEAQ (reference sequence). The CDR3: CASSLKGTRGDSPLHF. CDR3 bases: TGTGCCAGCAGCTTAAAGGGGACAAGGGGGGATTCACCCCTCCACTTT. Complete variable domain (other parts from reference TRBV7-9 and TRBJ1-6): DTGVSQNPRHKITKRGQNVTFRCDPISEHNRLYWYRQTLGQGPEFLTYFQNEAQLEKSRLLSDRFSAERPKGSFSTLEIQRTEQGDSAMYLCASSLKGTRGDSPLHFGNGTRLTVT.

The chain couples TRBV12-3 or TRBV12-4 to TRBJ1-3, with TRBD1 as a possible D gene (6 bases). This CDR3 is built from 14 residues. Deletions cut 2 bases from V and 4 bases from J, with 9 bases between. The CDR3 sequence: CASSLFGGGNTIYF. CDR3 nucleotide sequence: TGTGCCAGCAGTTTATTCGGGGGCGGAAACACCATATATTTT.